A selection of T cell receptor beta chains follows, all from one sample in a study of blood T cell repertoires in COVID-19. Sequenced by immunoSEQ multiplex PCR; TCRdb stores in-frame clones only, minus some. The sample has about 310,000 clones, about nine tenths seen once. Sequencing was carried out using PBMCs or T cells enriched from blood (not recorded which). These receptors came from a woman between 25 and 40 years old who had recovered from COVID-19. Both conserved end residues are part of each CDR3.

>TRBJ1-5|TRBV5-6
CASNHYLRSNQPQHF
>TRBJ2-5|TRBV15
CATSRDLGEETQYF
>TRBJ2-1|TRBV19
CASRRGSEGEQFF
>TRBJ2-5|TRBV4-1
CASSLNPGSYETQYF
>TRBJ2-7|TRBV18
CASSPRDMDRGFYEQYF
>TRBJ2-1|TRBV5-1
CASKTDSFSYNEQFF
>TRBJ2-5|TRBV24-1
CATSGAGGGTQYF
>TRBJ1-4|TRBV7-9
CASSLSGGGEKLFF
>TRBJ1-2|TRBV24-1
CATSDQGAGYGYTF
>TRBJ2-1|TRBV5-1
CASSREGLFSEQFF
>TRBJ1-2|TRBV6-2/TRBV6-3
CASSFPRQGFYGYTF
>TRBJ2-1|TRBV27
CASRSFTKLSDEQFF
>TRBJ2-4|TRBV27
CASSLSRDSAKNIQYF
>TRBJ2-7|TRBV11-2
CASRRGGQGAYEQYF
>TRBJ2-3|TRBV5-4
CASSLWLAGDTQYF
>TRBJ1-4|TRBV10-2
CASSEPRTGWGEKLFF
>TRBJ1-4|TRBV6-4
CASSPTGDNEKLFF
>TRBJ1-6|TRBV28
CASSLPRQEQTRSLHF
>TRBJ1-1|TRBV27
CASSLEDGNTEAFF
>TRBJ2-2|TRBV19
CASSSQGLAYTGELFF
>TRBJ2-5|TRBV19
CASSKGLAEETQYF
>TRBJ1-4|TRBV7-6
CASSSKGALGEKLFF
>TRBJ2-7|TRBV4-1
CASSTTGPYEQYF
>TRBJ2-7|TRBV28
CASSFGEYEQYF
>TRBJ2-2|TRBV25-1
CASSEWTGEAVELFF
>TRBJ1-1|TRBV5-1
CASSKTRDRGLGAFF
>TRBJ2-7|TRBV27
CASRPRTGDFFYEQYF
>TRBJ1-5|TRBV6-6
CASSYPEGNQPQHF